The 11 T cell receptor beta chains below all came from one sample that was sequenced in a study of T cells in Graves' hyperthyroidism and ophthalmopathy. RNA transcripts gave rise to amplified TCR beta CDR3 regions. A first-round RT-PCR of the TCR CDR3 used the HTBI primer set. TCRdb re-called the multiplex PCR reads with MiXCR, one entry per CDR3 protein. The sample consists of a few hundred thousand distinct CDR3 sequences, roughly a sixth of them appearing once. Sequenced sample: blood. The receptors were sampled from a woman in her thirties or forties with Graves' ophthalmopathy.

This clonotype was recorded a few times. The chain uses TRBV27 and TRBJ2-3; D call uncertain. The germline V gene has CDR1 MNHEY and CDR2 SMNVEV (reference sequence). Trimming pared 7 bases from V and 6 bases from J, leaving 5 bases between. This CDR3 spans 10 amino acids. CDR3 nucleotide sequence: TGTGCCAGCACTGGCGATACGCAGTATTTT. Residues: CASTGDTQYF.

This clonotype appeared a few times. The CDR3: CSARSSGTKSCNEQFF. The CDR3 region has the DNA TGCAGTGCTAGATCTAGCGGGACTAAATCTTGCAATGAGCAGTTCTTC. The chain recombines TRBV20-1 with TRBJ2-1; TRBD2 matches at 9 bases. The CDR3 sequence is 16 residues long. V gave up 2 bases and J gave up 6 bases; unmatched junction bases: 11. Germline assignment: CDR1 DFQATT and CDR2 SNEGSKA (reference sequence).

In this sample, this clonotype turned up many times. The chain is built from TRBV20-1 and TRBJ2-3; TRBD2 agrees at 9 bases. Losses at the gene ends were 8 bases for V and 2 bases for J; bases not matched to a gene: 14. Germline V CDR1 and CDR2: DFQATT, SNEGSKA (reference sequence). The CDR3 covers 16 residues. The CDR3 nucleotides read TGCAGTTCTAAAGTAGCGGGGGCACCCCTCACAGATACGCAGTATTTT. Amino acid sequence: CSSKVAGAPLTDTQYF.

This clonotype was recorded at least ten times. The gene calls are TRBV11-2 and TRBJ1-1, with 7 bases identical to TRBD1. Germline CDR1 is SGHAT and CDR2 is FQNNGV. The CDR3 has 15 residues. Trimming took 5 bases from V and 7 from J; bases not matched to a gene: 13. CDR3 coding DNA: TGTGCCAGCAGCCGCCGTCCGGGACAGAGTAATGAAGCTTTCTTT. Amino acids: CASSRRPGQSNEAFF. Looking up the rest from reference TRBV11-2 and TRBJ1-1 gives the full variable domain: EAGVAQSPRYKIIEKRQSVAFWCNPISGHATLYWYQQILGQGPKLLIQFQNNGVVDDSQLPKDRFSAERLKGVDSTLKIQPAKLEDSAVYLCASSRRPGQSNEAFFGQGTRLTVV.

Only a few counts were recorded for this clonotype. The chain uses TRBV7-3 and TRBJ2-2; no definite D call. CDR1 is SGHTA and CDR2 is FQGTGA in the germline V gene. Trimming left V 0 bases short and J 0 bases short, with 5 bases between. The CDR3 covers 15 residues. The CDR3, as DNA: TGTGCCAGCAGCTTAACCAACACGAACACCGGGGAGCTGTTTTTT. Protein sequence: CASSLTNTNTGELFF.

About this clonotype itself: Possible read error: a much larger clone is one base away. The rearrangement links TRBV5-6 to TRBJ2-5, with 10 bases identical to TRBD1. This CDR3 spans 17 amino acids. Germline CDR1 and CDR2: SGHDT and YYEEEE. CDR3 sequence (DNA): TGTGCCAGCAGCGCGGACAGGGGGTCCTTTAGTCAAGGGACCCAGTACTTC. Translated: CASSADRGSFSQGTQYF.

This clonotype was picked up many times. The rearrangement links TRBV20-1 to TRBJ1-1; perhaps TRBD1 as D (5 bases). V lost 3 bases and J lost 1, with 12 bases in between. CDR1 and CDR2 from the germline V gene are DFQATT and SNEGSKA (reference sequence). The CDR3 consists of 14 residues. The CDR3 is CSASFGTQNTEAFF. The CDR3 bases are TGCAGTGCTAGTTTCGGGACCCAGAACACTGAAGCTTTCTTT.

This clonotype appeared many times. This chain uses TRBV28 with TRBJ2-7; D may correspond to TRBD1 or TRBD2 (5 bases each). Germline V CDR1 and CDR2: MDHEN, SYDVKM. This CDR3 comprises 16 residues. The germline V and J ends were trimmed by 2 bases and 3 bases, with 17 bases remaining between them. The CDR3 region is CASSLGLARVGYEQYF. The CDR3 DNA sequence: TGTGCCAGCAGTTTAGGGCTAGCCAGGGTTGGCTACGAGCAGTACTTC.

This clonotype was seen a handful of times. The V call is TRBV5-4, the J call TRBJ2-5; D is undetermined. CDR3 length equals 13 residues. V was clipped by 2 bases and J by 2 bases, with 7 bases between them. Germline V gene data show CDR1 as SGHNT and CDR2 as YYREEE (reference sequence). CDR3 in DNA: TGTGCCAGCAGCTTCGACGCACAAGAGACCCAGTACTTC. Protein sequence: CASSFDAQETQYF.

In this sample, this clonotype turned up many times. The CDR3 bases are TGTGCCAGCAGCGGCAGCGAGAGCTCCTACGAGCAGTACTTC. Translated: CASSGSESSYEQYF. The chain links TRBV2 to TRBJ2-7; D call uncertain. Trimming removed 6 bases from V and 0 bases from J, with 12 bases in between. CDR3 length equals 14 residues. The germline gives CDR1 SNHLY, CDR2 FYNNEI.

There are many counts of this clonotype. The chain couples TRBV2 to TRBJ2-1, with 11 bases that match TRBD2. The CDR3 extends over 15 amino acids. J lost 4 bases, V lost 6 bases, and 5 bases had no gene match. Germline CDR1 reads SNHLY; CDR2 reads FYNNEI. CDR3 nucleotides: TGTGCCAGCAGACCTAGCGGGGGGATTTACAATGAGCAGTTCTTC. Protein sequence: CASRPSGGIYNEQFF.